Below, one T cell receptor (beta chain) is given with its context. The antigen remains unidentified. This sample stems from a study of cytomegalovirus exposure and HLA in healthy donors. The PCR used 60 Vbeta and 13 Jbeta primers. The protocol was immunoSEQ multiplex PCR, while the TCRdb copy is restricted to in-frame clones and leaves out a portion. The sample has over 100,000 clones, and its top ten clones hold approximately 1.8%. Germline lookup yields CDR1 SGHDT and CDR2 YYEEEE. V was cut by 4 bases and J by 0 bases, with 10 bases left in between. The CDR3 totals 14 residues. Notes on the study in general: Reportedly, TCR beta sequences accurately predicted HLA-A and HLA-B alleles in most subjects. Later genetic work tied a missense DCLRE1C variant to beta-chain V and J trimming. Researchers reported that a few CMV-associated chains were confirmed in vitro as CMV antigen-specific. Earlier analysis found most TCR beta V segments productive about 87% or about 30% of the time.

This receptor was identified in a man aged 18-30 years in good health and CMV-seronegative. This chain joins TRBV5-6 and TRBJ1-2, with D possibly matching TRBD1 (5 bases). Sequencing was performed on PBMCs. CDR3 DNA sequence: TGTGCCAGCAGCCCCGGGGGGGCTAACTATGGCTACACCTTC. Its translation is CASSPGGANYGYTF.